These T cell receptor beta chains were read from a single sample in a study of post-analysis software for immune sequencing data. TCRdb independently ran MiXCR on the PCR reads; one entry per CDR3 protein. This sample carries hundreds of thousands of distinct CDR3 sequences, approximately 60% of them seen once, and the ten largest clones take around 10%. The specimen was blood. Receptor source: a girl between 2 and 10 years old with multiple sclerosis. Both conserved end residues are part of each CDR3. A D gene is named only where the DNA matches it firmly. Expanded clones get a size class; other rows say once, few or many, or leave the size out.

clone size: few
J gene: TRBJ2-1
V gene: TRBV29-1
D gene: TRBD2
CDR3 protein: CSVEGGGSYNEQFF
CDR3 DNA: TGCAGCGTTGAAGGGGGGGGCTCCTACAATGAGCAGTTCTTC

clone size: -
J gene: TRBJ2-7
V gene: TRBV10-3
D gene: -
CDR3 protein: CAISDPGREDEQYF
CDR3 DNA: TGTGCCATCAGTGATCCGGGCAGGGAGGACGAGCAGTACTTC

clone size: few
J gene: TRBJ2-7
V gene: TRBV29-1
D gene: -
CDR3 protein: CSVESGNSYEQYF
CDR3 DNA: TGCAGCGTTGAGAGCGGAAACTCCTACGAGCAGTACTTC

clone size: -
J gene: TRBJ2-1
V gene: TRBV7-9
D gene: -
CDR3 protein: CASRLLGQSSYNEQFF
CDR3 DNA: TGTGCCAGCAGACTCCTCGGACAGAGCTCCTACAATGAGCAGTTCTTC

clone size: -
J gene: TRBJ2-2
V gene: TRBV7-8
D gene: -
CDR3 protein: CASSRDGANTGELFF
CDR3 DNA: TGTGCCAGCAGCCGGGACGGCGCGAACACCGGGGAGCTGTTTTTT

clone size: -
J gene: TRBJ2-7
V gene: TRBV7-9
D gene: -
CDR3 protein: CASSNAGGGLSYEQYF
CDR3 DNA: TGTGCCAGCAGCAACGCCGGGGGAGGACTTTCCTACGAGCAGTACTTC

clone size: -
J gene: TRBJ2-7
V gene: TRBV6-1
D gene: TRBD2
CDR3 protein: CASSGTSGISYEQYF
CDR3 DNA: TGTGCCAGCAGTGGGACTAGCGGGATTTCCTACGAGCAGTACTTC

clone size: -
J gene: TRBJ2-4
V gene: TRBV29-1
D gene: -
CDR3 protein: CSAGRYRAIQYF
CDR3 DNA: TGCAGCGCCGGACGGTACCGGGCCATTCAGTACTTC

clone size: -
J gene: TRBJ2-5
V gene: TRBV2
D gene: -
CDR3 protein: CASSGQGKETQYF
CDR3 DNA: TGTGCCAGCAGTGGTCAGGGAAAAGAGACCCAGTACTTC

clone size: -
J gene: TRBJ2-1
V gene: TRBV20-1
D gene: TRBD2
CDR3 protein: CSARVTSGGFNEQFF
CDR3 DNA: TGCAGTGCTAGAGTTACTAGCGGGGGGTTTAATGAGCAGTTCTTC

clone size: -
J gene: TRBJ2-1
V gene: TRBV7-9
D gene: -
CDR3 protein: CASSPETTNEQFF
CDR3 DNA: TGTGCCAGCAGCCCAGAAACGACCAATGAGCAGTTCTTC

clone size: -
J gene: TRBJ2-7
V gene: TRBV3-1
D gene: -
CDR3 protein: CASSQDRTGISSVGYF
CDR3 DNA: TGTGCCAGCAGCCAAGATAGAACAGGGATTAGTTCGGTTGGGTACTTC

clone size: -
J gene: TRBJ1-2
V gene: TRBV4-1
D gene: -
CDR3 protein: CASSQEFPQTGYTF
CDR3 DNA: TGCGCCAGCAGCCAAGAATTCCCACAGACGGGCTACACCTTC

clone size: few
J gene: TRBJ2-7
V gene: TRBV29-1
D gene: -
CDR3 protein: CSVGSAGYEQYF
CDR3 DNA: TGCAGCGTTGGAAGCGCCGGATACGAGCAGTACTTC

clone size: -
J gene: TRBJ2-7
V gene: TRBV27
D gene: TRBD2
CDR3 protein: CASSSAGGVNEQYF
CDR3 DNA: TGTGCCAGCAGTTCAGCGGGAGGGGTGAACGAGCAGTACTTC

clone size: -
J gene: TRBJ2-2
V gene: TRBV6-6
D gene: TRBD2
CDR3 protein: CASSGIQREWNGELFF
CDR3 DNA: TGTGCCAGCAGTGGTATCCAGCGGGAGTGGAACGGGGAGCTGTTTTTT

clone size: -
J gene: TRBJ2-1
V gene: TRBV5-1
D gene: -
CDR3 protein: CASSSGGTDSYNEQFF
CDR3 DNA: TGCGCCAGCAGCTCCGGCGGGACTGACTCCTACAATGAGCAGTTCTTC

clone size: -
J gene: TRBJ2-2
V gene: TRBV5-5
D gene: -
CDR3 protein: CASSTGIFTGELFF
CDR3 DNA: TGTGCCAGCAGCACCGGGATCTTCACCGGGGAGCTGTTTTTT

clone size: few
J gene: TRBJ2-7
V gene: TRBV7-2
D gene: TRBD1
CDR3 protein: CASSLAIGTGGSYEQYF
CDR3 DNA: TGTGCCAGCAGCTTAGCAATTGGGACAGGGGGATCCTACGAGCAGTACTTC

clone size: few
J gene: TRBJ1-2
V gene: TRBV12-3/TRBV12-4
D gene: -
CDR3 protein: CASSLGWGQGGYTF
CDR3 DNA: TGTGCCAGCAGTTTAGGGTGGGGCCAGGGTGGCTACACCTTC

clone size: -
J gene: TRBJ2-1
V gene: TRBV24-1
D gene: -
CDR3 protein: CATSDRGHLGANEQFF
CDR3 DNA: TGCGCCACCAGTGACCGGGGCCATCTCGGGGCCAATGAGCAGTTCTTC

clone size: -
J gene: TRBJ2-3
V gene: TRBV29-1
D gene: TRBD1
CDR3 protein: CSVLTDRGNTDTQYF
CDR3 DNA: TGCAGCGTCCTTACTGACAGGGGAAACACAGATACGCAGTATTTT

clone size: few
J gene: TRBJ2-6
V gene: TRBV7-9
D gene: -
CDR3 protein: CASSLEDSGANVLTF
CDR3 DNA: TGTGCCAGCAGCTTAGAAGACTCTGGGGCCAACGTCCTGACTTTC

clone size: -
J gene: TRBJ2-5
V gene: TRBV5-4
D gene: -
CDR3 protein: CASSRNDFTETQYF
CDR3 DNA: TGTGCCAGCAGCCGAAACGACTTTACGGAGACCCAGTACTTC